This T cell receptor beta chain was profiled in a study of response to subunit inactivated influenza vaccine. General observations from the study: Authors suggested few new T cells are recruited by each seasonal influenza vaccination.

About this clonotype itself: Its antigen is unknown.

CDR3 length: 15 amino acids. Germline V CDR1 and CDR2: DFQATT, SNEGSKA (reference sequence). V lost 6 bases and J lost 0, with 15 bases in between. Each CDR3 protein is one row after TCRdb ran MiXCR on the RT-PCR reads. The profile covers approximately 680,000 distinct CDR3 sequences, with more than 15% appearing a single time and around a tenth taken by the ten largest. This TCR came from a man aged 45-60 years who received an inactivated influenza vaccine. The sequenced sample was PBMCs from blood, obtained 11 to 12 days after vaccination. This chain links TRBV20-1 with TRBJ2-1; D might be TRBD2 (5 bases). The chain's CDR3 is CSAPLALSSYNEQFF. CDR3 nucleotide sequence: TGCAGTGCACCCCTAGCCCTTAGCTCCTACAATGAGCAGTTCTTC.